This T cell receptor (beta chain) comes out of a study of CD8 T cells in ankylosing spondylitis. Study-level results: Earlier literature documents some of the motif variants in reactive arthritis synovial fluid and blood. A TCR beta motif of several highly homologous variants seemed to mark ankylosing spondylitis blood. Disease-linked clones reportedly showed significant enrichment in matched ankylosing spondylitis synovial fluid.

The CDR3 loop spans 17 amino acids. Per the germline V gene, CDR1 is SGHAT and CDR2 is FQNNGV. TCR beta libraries were made by quantitative 5'-RACE with molecular barcodes. TCRdb re-analysed the 5' RACE reads in MiXCR, keeping a single row per CDR3 protein. The profile shows approximately 540,000 distinct CDR3 sequences, roughly 13% of them singletons. Concerning this clonotype itself: Its antigen remains unidentified. An end of the junction does not agree with germline; a read error may underlie this.

Sequenced material: blood, either unsorted or a sorted T cell fraction (not recorded which). The origin of this receptor is a male donor with ankylosing spondylitis. The chain has TRBV11-2 and TRBJ2-3; TRBD1 aligns across 12 bases. CDR3 sequence reads: CASSLDLGQGATGTQYF. CDR3 coding DNA: TGTGCCAGCAGCTTAGACCTGGGACAGGGGGCGACAGGTACGCAGTATTTT. Using reference TRBV11-2 and TRBJ2-3 for the parts outside the CDR3, the full variable domain is EAGVAQSPRYKIIEKRQSVAFWCNPISGHATLYWYQQILGQGPKLLIQFQNNGVVDDSQLPKDRFSAERLKGVDSTLKIQPAKLEDSAVYLCASSLDLGQGATGTQYFGPGTRLTVL.